The 4 T cell receptor beta chains below were found in one sample sequenced in a study of T cells in Graves' hyperthyroidism and ophthalmopathy (dated by TCRdb to between 2017 and 2020). Preparation of the library involved multiplex PCR. TCRdb shows the sequencer as Illumina HiSeq 2000. TCR beta CDR3 regions were amplified from RNA transcripts. The first round of RT-PCR for the TCR CDR3 was performed with the HTBI primer set and the Qiagen OneStep RT-PCR kit. The public reads were quality trimmed at Q25 with fastp and then assembled into clones with MiXCR by TCRdb, keeping productive beta chains. Every entry covers one CDR3 protein and lists the most common genes and DNA from its rows. In this sample the table shows about 400,000 distinct CDR3 sequences, roughly 15% of which occur a single time. Roughly a fifth of the sample goes to the ten largest clones. Material for sequencing was blood. The receptors were gathered from a woman in her fifties or sixties with Graves' ophthalmopathy.

This clonotype turned up a few times. The chain couples TRBV10-1 to TRBJ2-1, with unresolved D. CDR3 length: 13 residues. Looked up from germline, CDR1 is WNHNN and CDR2 is SYGVQD (reference sequence). The ends were cut back, 5 bases at V and 4 bases at J, with 9 bases in the middle. The CDR3 protein is CASSKYSYNEQFF. In nucleotides, the CDR3 is TGCGCCAGCAGTAAGTACAGTTACAATGAGCAGTTCTTC.

This clonotype appeared many times. V is TRBV19 and J is TRBJ1-1, with 7 bases matching TRBD1. Germline V gene data show CDR1 as LNHDA and CDR2 as SQIVND (reference sequence). This CDR3 spans 13 amino acids. V was clipped by 7 bases and J by 6 bases; unmatched bases: 8. CDR3 nucleotide sequence: TGTGCCAGTACTCCGACAGGGACGGCTGAAGCTTTCTTT. It is translated as CASTPTGTAEAFF. The whole variable domain, filled in from reference TRBV19 and TRBJ1-1, reads DGGITQSPKYLFRKEGQNVTLSCEQNLNHDAMYWYRQDPGQGLRLIYYSQIVNDFQKGDIAEGYSVSREKKESFPLTVTSAQKNPTAFYLCASTPTGTAEAFFGQGTRLTVV.

The chain uses TRBV27 and TRBJ1-1, with D unclear. CDR3 length equals 15 residues. V lost 2 bases to trimming and J lost 3 bases, with 13 bases between them. CDR1 and CDR2 from the germline V gene are MNHEY and SMNVEV (reference sequence). The CDR3 loop reads CASSLEQSWDTEAFF. DNA of the CDR3: TGTGCCAGCAGTTTAGAACAGTCGTGGGACACTGAAGCTTTCTTT.

CDR3 sequence reads: CASSQEARIDTQYF. CDR3 nucleotide sequence: TGCGCCAGCAGCCAAGAGGCCCGGATAGATACGCAGTATTTT. V gene TRBV4-1 combines with J gene TRBJ2-3; no clear D gene. CDR1 and CDR2 (germline): MGHRA, YSYEKL. The CDR3 sequence is 14 residues long. V was clipped by 0 bases and J by 5 bases, with 9 bases between them.